The next 20 T cell receptor beta chains were all read from a single sample in a study of shared clonotypes between healthy human individuals. The assay was immunoSEQ multiplex PCR, and TCRdb's table has in-frame clones only and misses some. The repertoire includes roughly 1 million clones, 65% to 75% of them detected once, and roughly 1.5% sits in the top ten. The sample taken for sequencing was memory CD4+ T cells sorted from blood. Subset defined: CD45RA-negative fraction. These receptors were collected from a man aged 18 to 29 in good health.

The CDR3 reads CASSVSDRAKETQYF. For the CDR3, the DNA is TGCGCCAGCAGCGTGAGTGACAGGGCAAAAGAGACCCAGTACTTC. This chain uses TRBV5-1 with TRBJ2-5; 7 bases are shared with TRBD1. J gave up 3 bases and V 4 bases, and 9 bases lay outside the gene matches. This CDR3 contains 15 residues. Germline V gives CDR1 SGHRS, CDR2 YFSETQ.

The chain is built from TRBV28 and TRBJ1-4; D not certain. Deletions cut 7 bases from V and 5 bases from J, with 11 bases between. CDR1 MDHEN and CDR2 SYDVKM come from the germline V gene. This CDR3 region has 13 residues. In DNA, the CDR3 is TGTGCCAGCACCCTTCGGCCCAATGAAAAACTGTTTTTT. It specifies CASTLRPNEKLFF.

This sequence joins TRBV28 and TRBJ1-1, with 8 nucleotides matching TRBD1. The CDR3 is made up of 15 amino acids. V shed 6 bases and J 4 bases; nucleotides not matched to a gene: 10. Germline values: CDR1 MDHEN, CDR2 SYDVKM. CDR3 in amino acids: CASSTPGGRGTEAFF. The CDR3 DNA reads as TGTGCCAGCAGCACTCCAGGGGGCAGGGGCACTGAAGCTTTCTTT. The whole variable domain, remainder taken from reference TRBV28 and TRBJ1-1, is DVKVTQSSRYLVKRTGEKVFLECVQDMDHENMFWYRQDPGLGLRLIYFSYDVKMKEKGDIPEGYSVSREKKERFSLILESASTNQTSMYLCASSTPGGRGTEAFFGQGTRLTVV.

The CDR3 loop reads CASTKRTEHQPQHF. In DNA, the CDR3 is TGTGCCAGCACCAAAAGGACAGAGCATCAGCCCCAGCATTTT. This chain links TRBV27 with TRBJ1-5, with D possibly matching TRBD1 (6 bases). Germline V gene sequence: CDR1 MNHEY, CDR2 SMNVEV (reference sequence). V lost 7 bases, J lost 5 bases, and 15 bases lay in between. The CDR3 is 14 residues long.

This chain links TRBV5-8 with TRBJ2-3, with 7 bases aligning to TRBD2. This CDR3 is built from 15 residues. The trim removed 4 bases at V and 1 base at J, leaving 6 bases unmatched. CDR1 and CDR2 (germline): SGHTS, YDEGEE. The CDR3 region has the DNA TGTGCCAGCAGCGCTCGGGGGGACCGCACAGATACGCAGTATTTT. Translated, it gives CASSARGDRTDTQYF.

This clone was counted a few times. The chain combines TRBV14 with TRBJ1-1; D is possibly TRBD1 (5 bases). There are 14 residues in the CDR3. V lost 1 base and J 4 bases, leaving 10 bases between the germline ends. The germline CDR1 and CDR2 sequences are SGHDN and FVKESK. The CDR3 DNA follows: TGTGCCAGCAGCCAAGTGCGGGGGGGCACTGAAGCTTTCTTT. Protein product: CASSQVRGGTEAFF.

The chain uses TRBV6-1 and TRBJ2-3, with TRBD1 matching over 12 bases. The CDR3 has 19 amino acids. The V segment lost 1 base and the J segment 4 bases; nucleotides outside the gene matches: 12. The germline gives CDR1 MNHNS, CDR2 SASEGT. Written as DNA, the CDR3 is TGTGCCAGCAGTGAAGGGGTAGGGACAGGGGGCTTTTTCCCAGATACGCAGTATTTT. Translating it yields CASSEGVGTGGFFPDTQYF.

The chain recombines TRBV10-3 with TRBJ1-2, with no clear D. The germline V and J ends were trimmed by 6 bases and 7 bases, with 15 bases remaining between them. The length of the CDR3 is 13 residues. Germline CDR1 is ENHRY and CDR2 is SYGVKD. DNA of the CDR3: TGTGCCATCAGCCCGGGTGGAGACGGTGGCTACACCTTC. This sequence encodes CAISPGGDGGYTF.

CDR3 bases: TGCGCCAGCAGTCAAGACTTTACTAGCACAGATACGCAGTATTTT. Its translation is CASSQDFTSTDTQYF. This sequence joins TRBV10-1 and TRBJ2-3; no firm D call. Trimming took 5 bases from V and 0 from J, leaving 12 bases between them. The CDR3 runs to 15 residues. Germline CDR1 WNHNN, CDR2 SYGVQD (reference sequence).

The CDR3 protein is CASSKGQGSGYTF. In nucleotides, the CDR3 is TGTGCCAGCAGCAAAGGACAGGGAAGCGGCTACACCTTC. V gene TRBV5-5 combines with J gene TRBJ1-2; TRBD1 matches at 8 bases. This CDR3 contains 13 residues. The V and J ends lost 4 bases and 8 bases, in that order; junction bases with no gene match: 7. Germline values: CDR1 SGHKS, CDR2 YYEKEE (reference sequence).

This rearrangement joins TRBV27 to TRBJ1-1; no definite D call. The CDR3 extends over 13 amino acids. CDR1 MNHEY and CDR2 SMNVEV come from the germline V gene (reference sequence). V was pared by 5 bases and J by 1 base, with 8 bases between. The CDR3 bases are TGTGCCAGCAGTCCTCAGTGGAACACTGAAGCTTTCTTT. Its protein product is CASSPQWNTEAFF.

The chain recombines TRBV7-9 with TRBJ2-3, with 10 positions matching TRBD1. The CDR3 has 14 residues. Germline lookup yields CDR1 SEHNR and CDR2 FQNEAQ (reference sequence). J was trimmed by 11 bases and V by 5 bases; bases with no gene match: 10. The CDR3 here is CASSRGQGPMGQYF. CDR3 nucleotides: TGTGCCAGCAGCCGGGGACAGGGGCCCATGGGGCAGTATTTT.

To note about this clone: One end of the junction is discordant with germline, which a read error may explain. V gene TRBV7-6 combines with J gene TRBJ1-1; no clear D. The CDR3 totals 14 residues. From germline, CDR1 is SGHVS and CDR2 FNYEAQ. CDR3 sequence: CASSPVGGNAEAFF. The CDR3 DNA sequence: TGTGCCAGCAGCCCTGTGGGAGGGAACGCTGAAGCTTTCTTT.

The rearrangement joins TRBV9 to TRBJ2-1, with 8 bases matching TRBD1. Germline lookup yields CDR1 SGDLS and CDR2 YYNGEE. There are 16 residues in the CDR3. The ends lost 3 bases at V and 3 bases at J; junction bases unmatched: 8. In nucleotides, the CDR3 is TGTGCCAGCAGCGCACAGGGGGTCGCTGTCTACAATGAGCAGTTCTTC. It codes for CASSAQGVAVYNEQFF.

With respect to this clone: A read error may produce the germline difference seen at one junction end. This chain uses TRBV6-1 with TRBJ1-6; the D is unclear. CDR3 size: 13 residues. The germline V gene encodes CDR1 MNHNS and CDR2 SASEGT. CDR3 residues: CASTEYIRRSLHF. In DNA, the CDR3 is TGTGCCAGCACTGAATATATTAGGCGTTCCCTCCACTTT.

V usage is TRBV28 and J usage is TRBJ1-2; D is undetermined. CDR3 length: 11 amino acids. CDR1 is MDHEN and CDR2 is SYDVKM in the germline V gene. Trimming removed 4 bases from V and 5 bases from J, with 5 bases in between. The CDR3: CASSSLYGYTF. CDR3 nucleotide sequence: TGTGCCAGCAGTTCACTTTATGGCTACACCTTC.

This chain links TRBV15 with TRBJ2-7; tentatively, D is TRBD1 or TRBD2 (5 bases each). Germline CDR1 reads LNHNV; CDR2 reads YYDKDF (reference sequence). The V gene lost 0 bases and the J gene lost 3 bases, with 15 bases spanning the gap. The CDR3 spans 16 residues. CDR3 residues: CATSRDSSGRSYEQYF. The CDR3 nucleotides read TGTGCCACCAGCAGAGATTCCTCGGGACGGAGCTACGAGCAGTACTTC.

This clone was seen a handful of times. V usage is TRBV28 and J usage is TRBJ2-7, with 9 bases matching TRBD1. CDR3 length: 15 amino acids. CDR1 is MDHEN, CDR2 SYDVKM, per germline. After removal of 5 bases from V and 5 bases from J, the junction contained 10 bases not matched to a gene. The CDR3 DNA sequence: TGTGCCAGCAGTCAAACCGGGACAGGGCACCACGAGCAGTACTTC. It encodes CASSQTGTGHHEQYF.

The chain is built from TRBV5-1 and TRBJ1-2, with no clear D. The CDR3 is made up of 14 amino acids. Germline V lookup: CDR1 SGHRS, CDR2 YFSETQ. Trimming stripped 1 base from V and 5 bases from J, with 12 bases between. This CDR3 reads CASSLFSGRYGYTF. The CDR3 DNA is TGCGCCAGCAGCTTGTTTTCAGGTCGGTATGGCTACACCTTC. Filled out from reference TRBV5-1 and TRBJ1-2, the complete variable domain reads KAGVTQTPRYLIKTRGQQVTLSCSPISGHRSVSWYQQTPGQGLQFLFEYFSETQRNKGNFPGRFSGRQFSNSRSEMNVSTLELGDSALYLCASSLFSGRYGYTFGSGTRLTVV.

This clone has a count of ten or more. The CDR3, as DNA: TGTGCCAGCAGCTTCCTTCAAAATCAGCCCCAGCATTTT. It codes for CASSFLQNQPQHF. The chain uses TRBV7-2 and TRBJ1-5, with unresolved D. Germline V gene sequence: CDR1 SGHTA, CDR2 FQGNSA. Trimming took 3 bases from V and 4 from J, leaving 7 bases between them. The CDR3 covers 13 residues.